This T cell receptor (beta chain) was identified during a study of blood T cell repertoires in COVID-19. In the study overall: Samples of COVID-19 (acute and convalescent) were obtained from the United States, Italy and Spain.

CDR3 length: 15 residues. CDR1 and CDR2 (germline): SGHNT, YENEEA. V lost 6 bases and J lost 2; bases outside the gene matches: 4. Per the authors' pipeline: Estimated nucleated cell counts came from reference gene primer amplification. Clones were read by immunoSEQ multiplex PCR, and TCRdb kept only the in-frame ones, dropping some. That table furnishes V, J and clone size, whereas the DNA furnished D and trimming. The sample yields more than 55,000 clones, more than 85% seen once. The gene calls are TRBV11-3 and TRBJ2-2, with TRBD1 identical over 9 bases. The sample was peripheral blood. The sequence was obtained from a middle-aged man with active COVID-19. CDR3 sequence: CASRRDRANTGELFF. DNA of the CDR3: TGTGCCAGCAGAAGGGACAGGGCTAACACCGGGGAGCTGTTTTTT.